Listed here are 9 T cell receptor beta chains from one sample, sequenced in a study of cytomegalovirus exposure and HLA in healthy donors. This table comes from immunoSEQ multiplex PCR, and its TCRdb copy is limited to in-frame clones, with some not included. This table holds roughly 120,000 clones, approximately 86% found once. Sample: PBMCs. The receptors originated from a man between 18 and 29 years old in good health and CMV-seropositive.

For the CDR3, the DNA is TGTGCCAGCAGCTCCACCCATGGAGGAGGGTATCAAGAGCAGTACTTC. It codes for CASSSTHGGGYQEQYF. This rearrangement joins TRBV11-2 to TRBJ2-7, with TRBD2 as a possible D gene (6 bases). There are 16 residues in the CDR3. CDR1 and CDR2 from the germline V gene are SGHAT and FQNNGV. V dropped 4 bases and J dropped 7 bases, with 23 bases sitting between them.

The chain links TRBV5-1 to TRBJ2-7; 9 nucleotides agree with TRBD2. CDR1 and CDR2 from the germline V gene are SGHRS and YFSETQ. The CDR3 length is 15 residues. Trimming removed 5 bases from V and 5 bases from J; junction bases left unmatched: 11. The CDR3 DNA is TGCGCCAGCAGTAGAGCGGGGGGATCCTTGGACGAGCAGTACTTC. It yields the protein CASSRAGGSLDEQYF.

This sequence joins TRBV27 and TRBJ1-2, with 8 bases identical to TRBD1. Germline V gene lookup returns CDR1 MNHEY and CDR2 SMNVEV (reference sequence). The CDR3 extends over 14 amino acids. Trimming removed 6 bases from V and 8 bases from J; junction bases left unmatched: 11. The CDR3 reads CASRMSQGARGYTF. CDR3 coding DNA: TGTGCCAGCAGAATGTCGCAGGGGGCGCGGGGCTACACCTTC.

The gene calls are TRBV9 and TRBJ1-2; D uncertain. The CDR3 sequence is 21 residues long. In germline, CDR1 is SGDLS, CDR2 YYNGEE. The V and J ends lost 0 bases and 3 bases respectively, with 30 bases between them. The DNA for the CDR3 is TGTGCCAGCAGCGTAGCTGAGTGGTCCTCCTCCGTAGAGGTTCATTACTATGGCTACACCTTC. It specifies CASSVAEWSSSVEVHYYGYTF.

The chain recombines TRBV11-2 with TRBJ1-2; 7 bases line up with TRBD1. Germline V gene data show CDR1 as SGHAT and CDR2 as FQNNGV. The V and J ends lost 2 bases and 7 bases, in that order; junction bases with no gene match: 13. CDR3 size: 16 residues. The CDR3 sequence: CASSLMRQGIAAGYTF. CDR3 sequence (DNA): TGTGCCAGCAGCTTAATGAGACAGGGAATAGCAGCTGGCTACACCTTC.

This clone has a single count. The V and J genes are TRBV5-1 and TRBJ2-5, with 9 bases fitting TRBD2. Per the germline V gene, CDR1 is SGHRS and CDR2 is YFSETQ. Losses at the gene ends were 0 bases for V and 9 bases for J; bases not matched to a gene: 3. CDR3 size: 13 residues. The CDR3, as DNA: TGCGCCAGCAGCTTGGTGGTAGCGGGGGCCCAGTACTTC. Translated, it gives CASSLVVAGAQYF.

The chain uses TRBV7-2 and TRBJ2-1; D is ambiguous. CDR1 is SGHTA, CDR2 FQGNSA, per germline. There are 15 residues in the CDR3. V shed 2 bases and J shed 2 bases, with 10 bases lying between them. CDR3 nucleotides: TGTGCCAGCAGCTTAACCGCGACACCCTACAATGAGCAGTTCTTC. The encoded protein is CASSLTATPYNEQFF.

The V gene is TRBV28, the J gene TRBJ1-2; 10 bases fit TRBD1. CDR3 length equals 14 residues. The germline V gene has CDR1 MDHEN and CDR2 SYDVKM. V shed 5 bases, J shed 0 bases, and the junction held 0 bases outside the gene matches. As DNA, the CDR3 is TGTGCCAGCAGTGGGACAGGGGCTAACTATGGCTACACCTTC. Residues: CASSGTGANYGYTF.

V gene TRBV10-3 combines with J gene TRBJ1-6, with a possible D match to TRBD1 (6 bases). The CDR3 is 13 amino acids. The germline gives CDR1 ENHRY, CDR2 SYGVKD. V shed 5 bases and J shed 8 bases, with 10 bases lying between them. The CDR3 nucleotides are TGTGCCATCAGTCCAGGGGAGTATTCACCCCTCCACTTT. Translated, it gives CAISPGEYSPLHF.